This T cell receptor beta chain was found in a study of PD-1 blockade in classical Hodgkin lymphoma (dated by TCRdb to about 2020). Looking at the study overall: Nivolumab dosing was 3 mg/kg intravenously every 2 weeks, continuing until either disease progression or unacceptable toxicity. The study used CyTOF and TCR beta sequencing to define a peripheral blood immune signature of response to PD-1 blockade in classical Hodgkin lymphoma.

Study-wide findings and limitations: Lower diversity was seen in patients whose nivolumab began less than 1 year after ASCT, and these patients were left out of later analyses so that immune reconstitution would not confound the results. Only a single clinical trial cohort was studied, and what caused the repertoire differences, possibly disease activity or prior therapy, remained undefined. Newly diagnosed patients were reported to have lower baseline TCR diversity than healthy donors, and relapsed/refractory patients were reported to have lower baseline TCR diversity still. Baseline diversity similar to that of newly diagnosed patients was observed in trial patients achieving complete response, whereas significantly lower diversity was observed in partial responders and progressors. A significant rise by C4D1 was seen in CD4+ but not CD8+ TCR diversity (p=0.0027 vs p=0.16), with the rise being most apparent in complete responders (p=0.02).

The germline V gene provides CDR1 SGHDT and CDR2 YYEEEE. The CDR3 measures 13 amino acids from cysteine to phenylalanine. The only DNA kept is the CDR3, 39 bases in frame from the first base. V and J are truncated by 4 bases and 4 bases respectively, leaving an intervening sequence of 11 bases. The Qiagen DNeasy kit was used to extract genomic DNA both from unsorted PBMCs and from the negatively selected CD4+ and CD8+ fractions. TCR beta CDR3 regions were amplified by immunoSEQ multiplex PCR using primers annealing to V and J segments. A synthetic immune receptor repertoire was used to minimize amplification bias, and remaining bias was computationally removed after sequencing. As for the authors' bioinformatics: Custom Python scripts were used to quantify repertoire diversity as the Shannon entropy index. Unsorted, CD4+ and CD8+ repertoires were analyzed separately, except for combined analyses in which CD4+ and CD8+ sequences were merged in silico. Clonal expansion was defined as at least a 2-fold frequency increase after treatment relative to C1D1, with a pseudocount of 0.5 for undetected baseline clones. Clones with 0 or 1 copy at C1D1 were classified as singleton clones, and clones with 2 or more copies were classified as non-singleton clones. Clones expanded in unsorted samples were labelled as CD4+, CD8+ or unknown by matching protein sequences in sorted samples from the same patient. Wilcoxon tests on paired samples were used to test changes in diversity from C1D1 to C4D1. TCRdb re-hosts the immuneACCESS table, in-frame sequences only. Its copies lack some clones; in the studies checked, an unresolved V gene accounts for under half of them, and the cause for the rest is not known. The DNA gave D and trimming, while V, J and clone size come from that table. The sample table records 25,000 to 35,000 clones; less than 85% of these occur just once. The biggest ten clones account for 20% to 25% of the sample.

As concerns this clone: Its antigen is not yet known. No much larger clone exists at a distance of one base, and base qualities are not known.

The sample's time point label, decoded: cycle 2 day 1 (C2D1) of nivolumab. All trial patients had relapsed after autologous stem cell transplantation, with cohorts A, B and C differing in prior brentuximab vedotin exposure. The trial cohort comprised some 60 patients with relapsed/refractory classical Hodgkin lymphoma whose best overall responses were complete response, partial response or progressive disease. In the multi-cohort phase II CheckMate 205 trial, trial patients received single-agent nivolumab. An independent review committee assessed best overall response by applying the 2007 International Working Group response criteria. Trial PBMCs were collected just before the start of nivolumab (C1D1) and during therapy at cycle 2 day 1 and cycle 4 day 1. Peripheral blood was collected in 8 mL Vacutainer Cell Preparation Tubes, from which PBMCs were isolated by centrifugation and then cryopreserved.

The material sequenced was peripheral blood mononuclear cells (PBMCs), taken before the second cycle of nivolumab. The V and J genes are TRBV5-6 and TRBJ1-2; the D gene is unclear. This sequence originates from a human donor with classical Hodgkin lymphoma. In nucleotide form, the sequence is TGTGCCAGCAGCCTGGGCCCTTTCTATGGCTACACCTTC. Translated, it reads CASSLGPFYGYTF.